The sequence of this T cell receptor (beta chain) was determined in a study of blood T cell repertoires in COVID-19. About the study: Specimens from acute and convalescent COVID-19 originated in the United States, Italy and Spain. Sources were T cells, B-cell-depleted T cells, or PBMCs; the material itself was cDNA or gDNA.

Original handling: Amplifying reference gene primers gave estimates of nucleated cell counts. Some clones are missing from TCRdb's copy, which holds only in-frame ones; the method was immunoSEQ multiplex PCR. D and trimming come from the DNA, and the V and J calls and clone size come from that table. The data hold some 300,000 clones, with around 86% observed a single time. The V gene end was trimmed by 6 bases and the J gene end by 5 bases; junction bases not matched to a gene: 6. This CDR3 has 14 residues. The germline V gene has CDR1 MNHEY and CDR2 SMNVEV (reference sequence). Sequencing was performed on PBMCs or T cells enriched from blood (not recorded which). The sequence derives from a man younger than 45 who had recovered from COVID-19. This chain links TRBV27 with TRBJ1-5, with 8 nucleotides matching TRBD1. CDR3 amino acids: CASSAGGIHQPQHF. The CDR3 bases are TGTGCCAGCAGCGCAGGGGGCATCCATCAGCCCCAGCATTTT.